This T cell receptor (beta chain) was obtained from a study of blood T cell repertoires in COVID-19. Clones were sequenced by immunoSEQ multiplex PCR, and TCRdb holds only the in-frame ones, with some missing. The repertoire holds about 33,000 clones, with 85% to 90% as singletons. This CDR3 comprises 13 residues. Trimming removed 1 base at V and 3 bases at J, with 6 bases between. Per the germline V gene, CDR1 is LGHDT and CDR2 is YNNKEL (reference sequence). The TCR originated in a human donor in a cohort sampled during active COVID-19. Sequencing used peripheral blood. This chain links TRBV3-1 (or the pseudogene TRBV3-2) with TRBJ2-5, with D possibly matching TRBD1 (6 bases). As DNA, the CDR3 is TGTGCCAGCAGCCAAGCAGGGGAAGAGACCCAGTACTTC. Its translation is CASSQAGEETQYF.